The rows below give T cell receptor beta chains drawn from one sample of a study of spatial heterogeneity in lung cancer. TCRdb re-analysed the 5' RACE reads in MiXCR, keeping a single row per CDR3 protein. The sample records 20,000 to 25,000 distinct CDR3 sequences, around 4.3% being singletons. Sample: PBMCs, taken at surgery. The source is a male donor with early-stage non-small cell lung cancer. CDR3s include the opening cysteine and the closing phenylalanine or tryptophan. D genes are given only for firm matches. Some rows have no size entry. The others give once, few or many, or a class for an expanded clone.

size: many
J: TRBJ2-7
D: -
V: TRBV9
CDR3: CASSVSGDSSYEQYF
DNA: TGTGCCAGCAGCGTAAGCGGGGACAGCTCGTACGAGCAGTACTTC

size: many
J: TRBJ1-4
D: -
V: TRBV6-5
CDR3: CASSYSGTGEKLFF
DNA: TGTGCCAGCAGTTACTCCGGGACTGGTGAAAAACTGTTTTTT

size: many
J: TRBJ2-1
D: -
V: TRBV4-2
CDR3: CASSRYLAQSSYNEQFF
DNA: TGTGCCAGCAGCCGATATCTAGCGCAGAGCTCCTACAATGAGCAGTTCTTC

size: few
J: TRBJ2-3
D: -
V: TRBV11-2
CDR3: CASSLAGQDTQYF
DNA: TGTGCCAGCAGCTTAGCGGGGCAGGATACGCAGTATTTT

size: many
J: TRBJ2-7
D: -
V: TRBV7-7
CDR3: CASSLAPGSSYEQYF
DNA: TGTGCTAGCAGCTTAGCCCCGGGGAGCTCCTACGAGCAGTACTTC

size: many
J: TRBJ2-3
D: -
V: TRBV11-3
CDR3: CASSLAGTPTDTQYF
DNA: TGTGCCAGCAGCTTAGCGGGTACCCCCACAGATACGCAGTATTTT

size: -
J: TRBJ2-1
D: -
V: TRBV9
CDR3: CASSVVTAALEQFF
DNA: TGTGCCAGCAGCGTAGTCACAGCAGCCCTTGAGCAGTTCTTC

size: many
J: TRBJ2-1
D: -
V: TRBV5-6
CDR3: CASSFIAYNEQFF
DNA: TGTGCCAGCAGCTTCATAGCCTACAATGAGCAGTTCTTC

size: many
J: TRBJ1-3
D: -
V: TRBV9
CDR3: CASSVPPRSPGDNTIYF
DNA: TGTGCCAGCAGCGTGCCTCCGAGGAGTCCGGGAGACAACACCATATATTTT

size: many
J: TRBJ2-3
D: -
V: TRBV4-1
CDR3: CASSQGEFEDTQYF
DNA: TGCGCCAGCAGCCAGGGGGAGTTCGAAGATACGCAGTATTTT

size: many
J: TRBJ2-7
D: -
V: TRBV5-6
CDR3: CASSSPPRGTYEQYF
DNA: TGTGCCAGCAGCTCCCCCCCAAGGGGAACCTACGAGCAGTACTTC

size: many
J: TRBJ1-1
D: -
V: TRBV12-3/TRBV12-4
CDR3: CASSFWGNTEAFF
DNA: TGTGCCAGCAGTTTTTGGGGGAACACTGAAGCTTTCTTT

size: many
J: TRBJ1-5
D: TRBD1
V: TRBV19
CDR3: CASSIFRQGNQPQHF
DNA: TGTGCCAGTAGTATTTTCCGACAGGGAAATCAGCCCCAGCATTTT

size: many
J: TRBJ2-3
D: TRBD1
V: TRBV7-2
CDR3: CASSGDRVTDTQYF
DNA: TGTGCCAGCAGCGGGGACAGGGTCACAGATACGCAGTATTTT

size: few
J: TRBJ2-5
D: -
V: TRBV6-6
CDR3: CASSLIFQETQYF
DNA: TGTGCTTCTAGTTTGATCTTCCAAGAGACCCAGTACTTC

size: many
J: TRBJ1-3
D: -
V: TRBV6-5
CDR3: CASSYSGVPSGNTIYF
DNA: TGTGCCAGCAGTTACTCTGGGGTTCCTTCTGGAAACACCATATATTTT

size: -
J: TRBJ2-1
D: -
V: TRBV9
CDR3: CASSVDGDSGETQFF
DNA: TGTGCCAGCAGCGTAGATGGGGATTCGGGGGAGACCCAGTTCTTC

size: many
J: TRBJ1-1
D: TRBD1
V: TRBV5-1
CDR3: CASSLDRGTAFF
DNA: TGCGCCAGCAGCTTGGACAGGGGGACGGCTTTCTTT

size: many
J: TRBJ1-6
D: -
V: TRBV4-1
CDR3: CASSQVLRGPYNSPLHF
DNA: TGCGCCAGCAGCCAAGTTTTGAGGGGCCCCTATAATTCACCCCTCCACTTT

size: many
J: TRBJ1-3
D: TRBD1
V: TRBV20-1
CDR3: CSARDGTDSGNTIYF
DNA: TGCAGTGCTAGAGATGGGACAGACTCTGGAAACACCATATATTTT

size: few
J: TRBJ2-1
D: -
V: TRBV7-3
CDR3: CASSFLGGAYNEQFF
DNA: TGTGCCAGCAGCTTTTTGGGAGGTGCCTACAATGAGCAGTTCTTC

size: -
J: TRBJ2-7
D: -
V: TRBV7-8
CDR3: CASSLKYGTTYEQYF
DNA: TGTGCCAGCAGCCTCAAGTACGGGACAACCTACGAGCAGTACTTC

size: many
J: TRBJ1-6
D: TRBD1
V: TRBV20-1
CDR3: CSARAPGQEYSPLHF
DNA: TGCAGTGCTAGAGCCCCGGGACAGGAGTATTCACCCCTCCACTTT

size: many
J: TRBJ2-7
D: -
V: TRBV24-1
CDR3: CATSDNISGEQYF
DNA: TGTGCCACCAGTGACAATATCTCTGGGGAGCAGTACTTC

size: many
J: TRBJ1-5
D: -
V: TRBV20-1
CDR3: CSAIGVVDQPQHF
DNA: TGCAGTGCTATAGGAGTTGTCGATCAGCCCCAGCATTTT

size: many
J: TRBJ1-5
D: -
V: TRBV19
CDR3: CASSGGRYQPQHF
DNA: TGTGCCAGTAGTGGAGGTCGGTATCAGCCCCAGCATTTT

size: medium-sized
J: TRBJ2-5
D: TRBD1
V: TRBV12-3/TRBV12-4
CDR3: CASSLVDRGGETQYF
DNA: TGTGCCAGCAGTTTAGTTGACAGGGGAGGCGAGACCCAGTACTTC

size: -
J: TRBJ2-5
D: -
V: TRBV4-2
CDR3: CASSTYAAAAVETQYF
DNA: TGTGCCAGCAGCACCTATGCGGCGGCAGCCGTGGAGACCCAGTACTTC

size: many
J: TRBJ2-5
D: -
V: TRBV24-1
CDR3: CATSDDMKTQYF
DNA: TGTGCCACCAGTGATGATATGAAGACCCAGTACTTC

size: many
J: TRBJ1-1
D: -
V: TRBV19
CDR3: CASSIFGQQNTEAFF
DNA: TGTGCCAGTAGTATATTCGGACAGCAGAACACTGAAGCTTTCTTT

size: -
J: TRBJ1-6
D: -
V: TRBV7-9
CDR3: CASSTQYSPLHF
DNA: TGTGCCAGCAGCACACAGTATTCACCCCTCCACTTT

size: few
J: TRBJ2-2
D: -
V: TRBV2
CDR3: CASNPTGANTGELFF
DNA: TGTGCCAGCAATCCTACGGGTGCGAACACCGGGGAGCTGTTTTTT

size: many
J: TRBJ2-7
D: -
V: TRBV7-2
CDR3: CASSRTQEYEQYF
DNA: TGTGCCAGCAGCCGAACCCAGGAGTACGAGCAGTACTTC

size: few
J: TRBJ1-2
D: -
V: TRBV5-1
CDR3: CASSPEANGGYTF
DNA: TGCGCCAGCAGCCCCGAGGCAAACGGAGGCTACACCTTC

size: many
J: TRBJ2-2
D: -
V: TRBV29-1
CDR3: CSVSDRGASNTGELFF
DNA: TGCAGCGTCTCCGATAGGGGGGCATCGAACACCGGGGAGCTGTTTTTT

size: few
J: TRBJ2-2
D: TRBD2
V: TRBV6-1
CDR3: CASSVVSGGLGRELFF
DNA: TGTGCCAGCAGTGTTGTTTCGGGAGGGCTTGGCCGGGAGCTGTTTTTT

size: many
J: TRBJ2-7
D: -
V: TRBV28
CDR3: CASRKFRSEQYF
DNA: TGTGCCAGCAGAAAGTTTAGGTCCGAGCAGTACTTC

size: -
J: TRBJ2-3
D: TRBD2
V: TRBV19
CDR3: CASTASGRQDTQYF
DNA: TGTGCCAGTACCGCTAGCGGTCGCCAAGATACGCAGTATTTT

size: few
J: TRBJ2-1
D: TRBD2
V: TRBV11-1
CDR3: CASSLALAGGNEQFF
DNA: TGTGCCAGCAGCTTAGCGCTAGCGGGGGGCAATGAGCAGTTCTTC

size: many
J: TRBJ2-5
D: -
V: TRBV11-2
CDR3: CASSLSGRRETQYF
DNA: TGTGCCAGCAGCTTGTCGGGCCGCCGAGAGACCCAGTACTTC

size: medium-sized
J: TRBJ2-3
D: -
V: TRBV7-2
CDR3: CASSLGRSSTDTQYF
DNA: TGTGCCAGCAGCTTAGGGCGTTCTAGCACAGATACGCAGTATTTT

size: few
J: TRBJ1-2
D: -
V: TRBV2
CDR3: CASSATGTGYTF
DNA: TGTGCCAGCAGTGCGACGGGAACTGGCTACACCTTC